The rows below give T cell receptor beta chains drawn from one sample of a study of T-cell reconstitution after alpha-beta-depleted transplantation in children. Using its own MiXCR run on the PCR reads, TCRdb lists one record per CDR3 protein. This table holds 500,000 to 750,000 distinct CDR3 sequences, 27% found once. The source material was PBMCs, sampled before TCRalphabeta/CD19-depleted stem cell transplant. The receptors were gathered from a boy in the first two years of life with Wiskott-Aldrich syndrome, due to receive a stem cell transplant. CDR3s include the opening cysteine and the closing phenylalanine or tryptophan. D genes are given only for firm matches. Some rows mark clone size as missing; the rest say once, few, many or name a class of expanded clone.

clone_size j_call v_call d_call cdr3_aa cdr3_nt
NA TRBJ1-6 TRBV27 NA CASSLGGFYNSPLHF TGTGCCAGCAGTTTGGGGGGGTTCTATAATTCACCCCTCCACTTT
few TRBJ2-3 TRBV29-1 TRBD2 CSVEPNGLAGVDTQYF TGCAGCGTTGAACCCAATGGACTAGCGGGAGTAGATACGCAGTATTTT
few TRBJ2-3 TRBV10-3 TRBD2 CAIKGTSGRKDTQYF TGTGCCATCAAGGGGACTAGCGGGAGAAAAGATACGCAGTATTTT
NA TRBJ1-2 TRBV28 TRBD1 CASSGLRQGSYGYTF TGTGCCAGCAGTGGCCTCAGACAGGGTAGCTATGGCTACACCTTC
NA TRBJ1-1 TRBV3-1 NA CASSQDTWGNTEAFF TGTGCCAGCAGCCAAGACACATGGGGGAACACTGAAGCTTTCTTT
NA TRBJ2-1 TRBV5-1 TRBD2 CASSLDASGNNEQFF TGCGCCAGCAGCTTGGATGCTAGCGGGAACAATGAGCAGTTCTTC
few TRBJ2-5 TRBV20-1 TRBD1 CSARILRGLRETQYF TGCAGTGCTAGAATCCTCAGGGGGCTTCGGGAGACCCAGTACTTC
NA TRBJ2-3 TRBV5-1 TRBD2 CASSPLAGIADTQYF TGCGCCAGCAGCCCACTAGCGGGAATCGCAGATACGCAGTATTTT
NA TRBJ2-3 TRBV2 NA CASSELALPPLTDTQYF TGTGCCAGCAGTGAATTAGCTCTACCTCCTCTCACAGATACGCAGTATTTT
many TRBJ2-1 TRBV7-2 NA CASSIYNEQFF TGTGCCAGCAGTATTTACAATGAGCAGTTCTTC
NA TRBJ2-7 TRBV5-1 TRBD1 CASSRTGLDEQYF TGCGCCAGCAGCCGGACAGGGCTGGACGAGCAGTACTTC
NA TRBJ2-7 TRBV5-4 NA CASSSSGKVYEQYF TGTGCCAGCAGCTCGTCAGGGAAAGTCTACGAGCAGTACTTC
once TRBJ2-5 TRBV7-9 TRBD2 CASSFLAGGPAATQYF TGTGCCAGCAGCTTCCTAGCGGGAGGGCCCGCGGCGACCCAGTACTTC
once TRBJ2-1 TRBV28 TRBD2 CASSPAGGLAGVSNEQFF TGTGCCAGCAGCCCAGCGGGGGGACTAGCGGGAGTCTCCAATGAGCAGTTCTTC
NA TRBJ1-4 TRBV5-1 NA CASSLRASNEKLFF TGCGCCAGCAGCTTACGGGCGTCTAATGAAAAACTGTTTTTT
NA TRBJ1-5 TRBV4-1 NA CASSQLTVNSNQPQHF TGCGCCAGCAGCCAATTGACAGTTAATAGCAATCAGCCCCAGCATTTT
few TRBJ1-4 TRBV12-3/TRBV12-4 TRBD1 CASRAKGAGEKLFF TGTGCCAGCAGGGCTAAGGGGGCAGGAGAAAAACTGTTTTTT
few TRBJ2-1 TRBV9 NA CASSVGPGGSSYNEQFF TGTGCCAGCAGCGTAGGGCCAGGAGGTAGCTCCTACAATGAGCAGTTCTTC
NA TRBJ1-5 TRBV30 NA CAWSRVGGNQPQHF TGTGCCTGGAGTCGTGTCGGGGGCAATCAGCCCCAGCATTTT
many TRBJ2-1 TRBV24-1 NA CATRKGNSQFF TGTGCCACCCGCAAAGGCAATAGCCAGTTCTTC
NA TRBJ1-5 TRBV5-1 NA CASSLIGASNQPQHF TGCGCCAGCAGCTTAATCGGGGCGAGCAATCAGCCCCAGCATTTT
NA TRBJ2-3 TRBV20-1 TRBD1 CSARGSGGPDTQYF TGCAGTGCTAGGGGATCAGGGGGCCCAGATACGCAGTATTTT
NA TRBJ2-3 TRBV14 TRBD2 CASSQVTGGPITDTQYF TGTGCCAGCAGCCAAGTTACGGGAGGGCCTATCACAGATACGCAGTATTTT
few TRBJ2-1 TRBV20-1 TRBD2 CSASRGSVYNEQFF TGCAGTGCTAGCCGCGGGAGTGTTTACAATGAGCAGTTCTTC
NA TRBJ2-1 TRBV5-1 TRBD2 CASSLIAGDNEQFF TGCGCCAGCAGCTTGATAGCGGGGGACAATGAGCAGTTCTTC
few TRBJ1-5 TRBV28 NA CASSPPLQGGNQPQHF TGTGCCAGCAGTCCCCCGCTTCAGGGTGGGAATCAGCCCCAGCATTTT
NA TRBJ2-7 TRBV5-1 NA CASSLRAEAHIYEQYF TGCGCCAGCAGCTTGAGGGCAGAGGCTCATATCTACGAGCAGTACTTC
few TRBJ2-1 TRBV7-2 TRBD1 CASSWGTGGYNEQFF TGTGCCAGCAGCTGGGGGACAGGGGGCTACAATGAGCAGTTCTTC
NA TRBJ2-3 TRBV6-5 NA CASKGEFTQYF TGTGCCAGCAAGGGAGAGTTTACGCAGTATTTT
NA TRBJ2-1 TRBV5-1 TRBD2 CASSYASGDNEQFF TGCGCCAGCAGCTACGCTAGCGGTGACAATGAGCAGTTCTTC
few TRBJ2-3 TRBV7-2 NA CASSLVAGISDTQYF TGTGCCAGCAGCTTAGTGGCAGGGATCTCAGATACGCAGTATTTT
NA TRBJ2-1 TRBV20-1 TRBD2 CSASLGLAALRRFF TGCAGTGCTAGTTTAGGACTAGCGGCTCTGAGGAGGTTCTTC
NA TRBJ1-6 TRBV25-1 NA CASSDPYWGSPLHF TGTGCCAGCAGTGACCCCTACTGGGGTTCACCCCTCCACTTT
NA TRBJ1-5 TRBV6-5 NA CASSSPSRQPQHF TGTGCCAGCAGTTCCCCCTCACGGCAGCCCCAGCATTTT
NA TRBJ2-7 TRBV5-1 TRBD2 CASSLRLAGDYEQYF TGCGCCAGCAGCTTGCGTCTAGCGGGGGACTACGAGCAGTACTTC
few TRBJ2-7 TRBV10-3 TRBD2 CAISGGLARTYEQYF TGTGCCATCAGTGGGGGACTAGCGCGCACCTACGAGCAGTACTTC
NA TRBJ2-7 TRBV15 NA CATSRDYWGDEQYF TGTGCCACCAGCAGAGATTACTGGGGAGATGAGCAGTACTTC
NA TRBJ2-7 TRBV5-1 NA CASSFGADSEQYF TGCGCCAGCAGCTTCGGAGCGGACAGCGAGCAGTACTTC
few TRBJ2-1 TRBV19 TRBD2 CASSLGRLAGGHNEQFF TGTGCCAGTAGTCTAGGAAGACTAGCGGGAGGTCACAATGAGCAGTTCTTC
NA TRBJ2-7 TRBV2 NA CASSEVVTPNNEQYF TGTGCCAGCAGTGAAGTTGTGACACCTAACAACGAGCAGTACTTC
NA TRBJ2-1 TRBV7-3 TRBD2 CASSPAGTSGIGEQFF TGTGCCAGCAGCCCCGCCGGGACTAGCGGGATTGGTGAGCAGTTCTTC
few TRBJ2-5 TRBV20-1 TRBD2 CSATGLAGLETQYF TGCAGTGCTACGGGACTAGCGGGACTGGAGACCCAGTACTTC
NA TRBJ2-1 TRBV24-1 NA CATSDPSLFVDEQFF TGTGCCACCAGTGATCCGTCTTTGTTTGTAGATGAGCAGTTCTTC
NA TRBJ2-3 TRBV5-1 TRBD2 CASSLGLAGVMADTQYF TGCGCCAGCAGCTTGGGACTAGCGGGAGTAATGGCAGATACGCAGTATTTT
few TRBJ2-3 TRBV4-1 NA CASSQSSEGVGTQYF TGCGCCAGCAGCCAGTCTAGCGAGGGGGTTGGTACGCAGTATTTT
NA TRBJ1-5 TRBV12-3/TRBV12-4 NA CASTIGVQPQHF TGTGCCAGCACCATCGGCGTTCAGCCCCAGCATTTT
NA TRBJ1-1 TRBV6-1 NA CASASTPQKYTEAFF TGTGCCAGCGCCTCGACCCCACAGAAATACACTGAAGCTTTCTTT
NA TRBJ2-1 TRBV2 NA CASRGTPYNEQFF TGTGCCAGCCGGGGGACACCATACAATGAGCAGTTCTTC
NA TRBJ2-5 TRBV15 TRBD2 CATSRMRRGLAGAETQYF TGTGCCACCAGCAGGATGAGACGGGGACTAGCGGGAGCAGAGACCCAGTACTTC
NA TRBJ1-1 TRBV7-7 TRBD1 CASSPIPGGLGNTEAFF TGTGCCAGCAGCCCGATCCCAGGGGGCCTCGGGAACACTGAAGCTTTCTTT
few TRBJ1-5 TRBV12-3/TRBV12-4 NA CASSSSPWVPSSNQPQHF TGTGCCAGCAGTTCCTCCCCCTGGGTGCCTTCTAGCAATCAGCCCCAGCATTTT
NA TRBJ2-3 TRBV6-2/TRBV6-3 NA CASTKAHLTDTQYF TGTGCCAGCACCAAGGCTCATCTCACAGATACGCAGTATTTT
NA TRBJ1-3 TRBV5-1 NA CASRVDRYSGNTIYF TGCGCCAGCAGAGTCGACAGGTACTCTGGAAACACCATATATTTT
NA TRBJ2-1 TRBV5-1 TRBD2 CASRYDTSGRDEQFF TGCGCCAGCAGATACGACACTAGCGGAAGGGATGAGCAGTTCTTC
few TRBJ2-1 TRBV5-1 TRBD1 CASSPGTGEYNEQFF TGCGCCAGCAGCCCCGGGACAGGGGAATACAATGAGCAGTTCTTC